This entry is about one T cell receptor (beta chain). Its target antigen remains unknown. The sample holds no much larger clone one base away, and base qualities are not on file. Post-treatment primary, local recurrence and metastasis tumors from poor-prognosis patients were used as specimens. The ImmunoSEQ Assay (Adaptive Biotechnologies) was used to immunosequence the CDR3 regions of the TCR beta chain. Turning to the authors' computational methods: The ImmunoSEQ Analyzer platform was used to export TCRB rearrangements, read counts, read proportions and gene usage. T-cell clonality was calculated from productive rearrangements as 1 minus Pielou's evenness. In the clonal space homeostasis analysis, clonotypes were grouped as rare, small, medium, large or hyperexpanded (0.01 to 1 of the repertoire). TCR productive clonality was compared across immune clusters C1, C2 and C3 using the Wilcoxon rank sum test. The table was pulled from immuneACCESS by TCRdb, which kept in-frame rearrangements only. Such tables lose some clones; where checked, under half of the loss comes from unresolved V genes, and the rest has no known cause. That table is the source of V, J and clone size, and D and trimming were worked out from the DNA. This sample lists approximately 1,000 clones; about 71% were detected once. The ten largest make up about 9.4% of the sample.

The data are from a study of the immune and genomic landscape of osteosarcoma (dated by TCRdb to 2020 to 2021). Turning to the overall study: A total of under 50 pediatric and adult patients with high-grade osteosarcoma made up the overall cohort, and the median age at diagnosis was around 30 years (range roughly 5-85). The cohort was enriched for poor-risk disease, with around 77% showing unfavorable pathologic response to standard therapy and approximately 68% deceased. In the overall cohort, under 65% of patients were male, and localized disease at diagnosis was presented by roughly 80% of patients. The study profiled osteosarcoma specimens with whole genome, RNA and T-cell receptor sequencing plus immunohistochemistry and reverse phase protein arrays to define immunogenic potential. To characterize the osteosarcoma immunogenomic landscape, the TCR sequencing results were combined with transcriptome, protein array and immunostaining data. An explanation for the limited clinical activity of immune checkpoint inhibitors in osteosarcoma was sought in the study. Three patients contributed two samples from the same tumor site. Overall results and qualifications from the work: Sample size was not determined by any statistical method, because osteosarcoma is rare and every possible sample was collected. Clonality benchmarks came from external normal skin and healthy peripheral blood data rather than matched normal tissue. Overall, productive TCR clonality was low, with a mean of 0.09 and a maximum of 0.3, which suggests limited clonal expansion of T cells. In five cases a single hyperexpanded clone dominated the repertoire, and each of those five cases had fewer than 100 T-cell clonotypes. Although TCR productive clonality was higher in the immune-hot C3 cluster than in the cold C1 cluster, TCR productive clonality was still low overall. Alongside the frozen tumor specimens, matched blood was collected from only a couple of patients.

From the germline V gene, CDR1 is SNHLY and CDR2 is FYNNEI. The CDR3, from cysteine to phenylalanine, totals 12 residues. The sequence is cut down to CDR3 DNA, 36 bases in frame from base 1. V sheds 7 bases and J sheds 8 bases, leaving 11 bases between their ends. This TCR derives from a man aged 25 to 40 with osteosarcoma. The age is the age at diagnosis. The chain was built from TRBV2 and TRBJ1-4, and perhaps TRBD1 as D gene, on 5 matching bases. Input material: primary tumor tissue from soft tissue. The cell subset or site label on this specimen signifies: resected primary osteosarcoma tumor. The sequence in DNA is TGTGCCAGCAACCCCCGGGGGGAAAAACTGTTTTTT. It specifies CASNPRGEKLFF.